This T cell receptor (beta chain) was captured in a study of post-analysis software for immune sequencing data. Included in the TCR beta cDNA libraries were unique molecular identifiers. TCRdb independently ran MiXCR on the PCR reads; one entry per CDR3 protein. Here the sample spans about 820,000 distinct CDR3 sequences, 53% being singletons. Sample: blood. The source of this sequence is a girl aged 5 to 17 with multiple sclerosis.

For the CDR3, the DNA is TGTGCCAGCAGCGAAGAAATATTGGACAAGCAAGAGACCCAGTACTTC. Translating it yields CASSEEILDKQETQYF. V usage is TRBV21-1 and J usage is TRBJ2-5; the DNA was not compared with TRBD1, the D call given in the table. TRBV21-1 is labeled a pseudogene. This CDR3 has 16 amino acids.